The present TCR beta chain was sequenced within a study of spatial heterogeneity in lung cancer. About the research overall: In cases with available follow-up PBMC samples, these were sequenced at a median of approximately 2 years after resection.

Regarding time point: blood at routine non-recurrence follow-up after resection. Tumor, nontumor lung or frozen PBMC supplied whole RNA, sequenced without sorting. One entry per CDR3 protein, called by TCRdb with MiXCR from the 5' RACE reads. The repertoire holds about 120,000 distinct CDR3 sequences, with 12% as singletons. CDR1 and CDR2 (germline): MNHEY, SVGAGI. The V end was cut by 0 bases, the J end by 6 bases, with 11 bases between. This CDR3 has 15 residues. The TCR originated in a male donor with early-stage non-small cell lung cancer. The chain has TRBV6-5 and TRBJ1-4; D unclear. This specimen consisted of PBMCs, obtained at follow-up. The CDR3 spells CASSYSTGRHEKLFF. CDR3 nucleotide sequence: TGTGCCAGCAGTTACTCGACGGGGAGGCATGAAAAACTGTTTTTT.